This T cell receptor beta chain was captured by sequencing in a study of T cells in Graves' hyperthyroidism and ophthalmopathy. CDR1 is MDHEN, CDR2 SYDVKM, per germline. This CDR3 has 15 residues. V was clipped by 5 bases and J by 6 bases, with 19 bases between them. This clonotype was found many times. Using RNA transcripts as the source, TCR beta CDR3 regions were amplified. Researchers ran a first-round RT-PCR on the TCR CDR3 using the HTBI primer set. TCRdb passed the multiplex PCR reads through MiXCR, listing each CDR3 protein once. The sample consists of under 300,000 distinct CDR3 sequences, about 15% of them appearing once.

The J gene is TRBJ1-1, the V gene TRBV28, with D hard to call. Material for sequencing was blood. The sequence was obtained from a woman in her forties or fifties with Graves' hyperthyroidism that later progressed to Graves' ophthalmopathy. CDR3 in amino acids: CASSSRKAGFAEAFF. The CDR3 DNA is TGTGCCAGCAGTAGCAGGAAGGCTGGGTTCGCTGAAGCTTTCTTT.